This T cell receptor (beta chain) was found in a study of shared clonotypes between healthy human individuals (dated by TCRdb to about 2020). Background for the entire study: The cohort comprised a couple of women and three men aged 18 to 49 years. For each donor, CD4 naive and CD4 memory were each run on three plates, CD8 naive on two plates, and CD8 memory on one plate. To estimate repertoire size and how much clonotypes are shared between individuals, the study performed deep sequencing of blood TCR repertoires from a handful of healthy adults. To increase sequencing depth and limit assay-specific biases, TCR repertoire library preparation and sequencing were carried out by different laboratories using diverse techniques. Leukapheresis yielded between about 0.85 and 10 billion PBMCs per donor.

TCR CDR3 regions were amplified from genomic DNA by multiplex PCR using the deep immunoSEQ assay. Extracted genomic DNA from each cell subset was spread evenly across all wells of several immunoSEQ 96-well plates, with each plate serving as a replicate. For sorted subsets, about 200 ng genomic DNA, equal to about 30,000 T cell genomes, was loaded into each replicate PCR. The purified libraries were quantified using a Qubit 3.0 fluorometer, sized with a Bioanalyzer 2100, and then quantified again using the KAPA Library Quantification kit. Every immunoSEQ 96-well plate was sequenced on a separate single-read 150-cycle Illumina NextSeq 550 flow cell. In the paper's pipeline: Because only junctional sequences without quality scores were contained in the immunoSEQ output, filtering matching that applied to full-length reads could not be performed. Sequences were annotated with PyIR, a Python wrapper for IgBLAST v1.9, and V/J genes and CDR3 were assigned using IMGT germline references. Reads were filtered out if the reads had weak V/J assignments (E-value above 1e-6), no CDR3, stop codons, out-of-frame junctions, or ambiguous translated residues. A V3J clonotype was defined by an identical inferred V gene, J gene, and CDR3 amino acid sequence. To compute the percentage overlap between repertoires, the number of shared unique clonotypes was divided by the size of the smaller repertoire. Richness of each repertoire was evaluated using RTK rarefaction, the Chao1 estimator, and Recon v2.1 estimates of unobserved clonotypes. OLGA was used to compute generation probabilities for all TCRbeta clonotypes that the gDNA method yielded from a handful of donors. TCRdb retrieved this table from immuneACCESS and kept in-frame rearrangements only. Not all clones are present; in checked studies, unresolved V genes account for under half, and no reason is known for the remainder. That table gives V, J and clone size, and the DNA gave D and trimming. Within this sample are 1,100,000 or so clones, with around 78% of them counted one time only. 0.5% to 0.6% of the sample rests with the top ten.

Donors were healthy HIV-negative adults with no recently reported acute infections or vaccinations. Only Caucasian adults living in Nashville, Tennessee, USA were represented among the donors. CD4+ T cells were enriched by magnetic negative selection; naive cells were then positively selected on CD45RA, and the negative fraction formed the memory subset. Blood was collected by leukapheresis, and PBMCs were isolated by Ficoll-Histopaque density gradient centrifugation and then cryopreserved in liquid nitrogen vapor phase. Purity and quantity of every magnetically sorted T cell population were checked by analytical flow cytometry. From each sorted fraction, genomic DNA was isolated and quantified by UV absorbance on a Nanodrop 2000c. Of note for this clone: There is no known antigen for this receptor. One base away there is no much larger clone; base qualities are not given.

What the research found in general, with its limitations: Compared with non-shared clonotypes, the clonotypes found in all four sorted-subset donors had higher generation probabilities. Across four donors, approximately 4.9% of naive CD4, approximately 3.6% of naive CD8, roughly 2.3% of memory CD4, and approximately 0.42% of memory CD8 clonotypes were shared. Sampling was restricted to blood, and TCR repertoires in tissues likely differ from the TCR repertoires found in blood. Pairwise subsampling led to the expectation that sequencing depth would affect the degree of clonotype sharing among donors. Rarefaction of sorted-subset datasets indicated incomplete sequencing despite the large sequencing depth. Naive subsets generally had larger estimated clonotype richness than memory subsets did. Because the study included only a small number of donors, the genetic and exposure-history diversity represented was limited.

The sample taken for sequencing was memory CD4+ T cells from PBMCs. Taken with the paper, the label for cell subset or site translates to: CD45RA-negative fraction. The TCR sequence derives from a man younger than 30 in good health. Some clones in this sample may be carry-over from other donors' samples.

The CDR3 is CASSVIGGEGGYTF. The base sequence is TGTGCCAGCAGCGTAATAGGAGGGGAGGGTGGCTACACCTTC. This receptor chain uses TRBV9 and TRBJ1-2; the D gene is perhaps TRBD1, on 5 matching bases. From a lookup of the germline V gene, CDR1 and CDR2 are SGDLS and YYNGEE. Inclusive of the bounding cysteine and phenylalanine, the CDR3 is 14 residues long. The kept DNA is CDR3 alone, 42 bases in frame from the first base. V loses 1 base, J loses 7 bases, and the germline ends lie 14 bases apart. With the rest looked up from the reference TRBV9 and TRBJ1-2 genes rather than sequenced, the full variable domain is DSGVTQTPKHLITATGQRVTLRCSPRSGDLSVYWYQQSLDQGLQFLIQYYNGEERAKGNILERFSAQQFPDLHSELNLSSLELGDSALYFCASSVIGGEGGYTFGSGTRLTVV.